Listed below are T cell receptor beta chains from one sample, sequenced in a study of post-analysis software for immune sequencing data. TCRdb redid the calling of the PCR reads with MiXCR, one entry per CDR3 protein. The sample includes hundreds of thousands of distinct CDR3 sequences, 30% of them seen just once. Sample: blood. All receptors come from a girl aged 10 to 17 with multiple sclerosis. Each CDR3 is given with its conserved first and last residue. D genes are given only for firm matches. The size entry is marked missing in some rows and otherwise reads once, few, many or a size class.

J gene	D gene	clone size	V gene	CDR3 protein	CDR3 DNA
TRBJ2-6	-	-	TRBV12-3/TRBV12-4	CASSLYGANVLTF	TGTGCCAGCAGTTTGTATGGGGCCAACGTCCTGACTTTC
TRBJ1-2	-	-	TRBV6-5	CASSYSRGVAPGYTF	TGTGCCAGCAGTTACTCACGAGGGGTGGCCCCTGGCTACACCTTC
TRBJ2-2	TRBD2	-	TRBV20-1	CSARSIAGGNTGERFF	TGCAGTGCTAGATCAATAGCGGGAGGGAACACCGGGGAGCGGTTTTTT
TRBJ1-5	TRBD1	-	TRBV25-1	CASSDRKITGTGNNQPQHF	TGTGCCAGCAGTGATCGTAAAATTACCGGGACAGGGAACAATCAGCCCCAGCATTTT
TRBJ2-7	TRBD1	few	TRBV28	CASSTTGQAYEQYF	TGTGCCAGCAGTACGACAGGGCAGGCCTACGAGCAGTACTTC
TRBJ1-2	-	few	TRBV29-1	CSVGLGYTF	TGCAGCGTTGGTCTAGGCTACACCTTC
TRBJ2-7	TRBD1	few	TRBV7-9	CASSLGDRALGSTYEQYF	TGTGCCAGCAGCTTAGGGGACAGGGCTCTCGGCTCGACCTACGAGCAGTACTTC
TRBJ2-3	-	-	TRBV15	CATSRAAALGAQYF	TGTGCCACCAGCAGAGCAGCCGCTTTGGGGGCGCAGTATTTT
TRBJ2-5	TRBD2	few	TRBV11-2	CASSLGSLAGQETQYF	TGTGCCAGCAGCTTAGGTAGTCTAGCGGGGCAAGAGACCCAGTACTTC
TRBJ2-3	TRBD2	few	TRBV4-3	CANSYGTSLTDTQYF	TGCGCCAACAGTTACGGGACTAGCCTCACAGATACGCAGTATTTT
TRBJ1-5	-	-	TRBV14	CASSQRSNQPQHF	TGTGCCAGCAGTCAGCGTAGCAATCAGCCCCAGCATTTT
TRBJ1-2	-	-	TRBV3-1	CASSPYEGRGGYTF	TGTGCCAGCAGCCCATACGAGGGGCGCGGAGGCTACACCTTC
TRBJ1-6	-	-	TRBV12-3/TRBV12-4	CASSPSGNSPLHF	TGTGCCAGCAGTCCCTCGGGTAATTCACCCCTCCACTTT
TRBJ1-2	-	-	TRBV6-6	CASRKQGREDGYTF	TGTGCCAGCAGGAAACAGGGAAGGGAGGATGGCTACACCTTC
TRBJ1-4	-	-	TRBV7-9	CASRRGPATNEKLFF	TGTGCCAGCAGACGGGGACCGGCAACTAATGAAAAACTGTTTTTT
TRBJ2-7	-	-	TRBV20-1	CSALGQGNSEQYF	TGCAGTGCTTTGGGGCAGGGGAACAGCGAGCAGTACTTC
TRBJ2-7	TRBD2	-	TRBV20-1	CSARRLAGAYEHYF	TGCAGTGCTAGGAGACTAGCGGGAGCATACGAGCACTACTTC
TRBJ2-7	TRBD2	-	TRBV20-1	CSARGGSAGSYEQYF	TGCAGTGCTAGAGGAGGGTCAGCGGGGTCCTACGAGCAGTACTTC
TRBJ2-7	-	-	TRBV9	CASSPWPGGPTYEQYF	TGTGCCAGCAGCCCATGGCCTGGGGGGCCTACCTACGAGCAGTACTTC
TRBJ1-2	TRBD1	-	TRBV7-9	CVSSPDRGDGYTF	TGTGTCAGCAGCCCGGACAGGGGGGATGGCTACACCTTC
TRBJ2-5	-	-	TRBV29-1	CSLGATQKTQYF	TGCAGCTTGGGCGCAACGCAAAAGACCCAGTACTTC
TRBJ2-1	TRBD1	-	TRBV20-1	CSASTAGQGYNEQFF	TGCAGTGCTTCCACCGCGGGACAGGGATACAATGAGCAGTTCTTC
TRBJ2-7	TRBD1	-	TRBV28	CASSQGQGTYEQYF	TGTGCCAGCAGTCAGGGACAGGGCACCTACGAGCAGTACTTC
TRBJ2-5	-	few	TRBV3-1	CASSQDRVYQETQYF	TGTGCCAGCAGCCAAGATCGGGTGTACCAAGAGACCCAGTACTTC
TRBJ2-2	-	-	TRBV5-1	CASSRVGTTNTGELFF	TGCGCCAGCAGCCGGGTAGGGACAACGAACACCGGGGAGCTGTTTTTT
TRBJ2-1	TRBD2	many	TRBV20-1	CSARTSGGSSYNEQFF	TGCAGTGCTAGGACTAGCGGGGGGAGCTCCTACAATGAGCAGTTCTTC
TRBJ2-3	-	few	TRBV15	CATSRDPDTSSTQYF	TGTGCCACCAGCAGAGATCCTGACACGTCAAGTACGCAGTATTTT
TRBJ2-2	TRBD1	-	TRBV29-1	CSVATRGRFPGELFF	TGCAGCGTCGCTACGAGGGGGCGCTTCCCCGGGGAGCTGTTTTTT
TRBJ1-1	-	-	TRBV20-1	CSARTAGTEAFF	TGCAGTGCTAGGACTGCCGGGACAGAAGCTTTCTTT
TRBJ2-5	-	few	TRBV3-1	CASSQGRYNEQYF	TGTGCCAGCAGCCAGGGGCGTTACAATGAGCAGTACTTC
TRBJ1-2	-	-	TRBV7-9	CASSLSGAEATNYGYTF	TGTGCCAGCAGCTTATCAGGGGCAGAGGCTACTAACTATGGCTACACCTTC
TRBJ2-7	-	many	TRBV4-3	CASSQDRRLPYEQYF	TGCGCCAGCAGCCAAGATCGACGGCTTCCCTACGAGCAGTACTTC
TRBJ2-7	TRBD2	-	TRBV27	CAPTSGSYEQYF	TGTGCCCCCACTAGCGGGAGCTACGAGCAGTACTTC
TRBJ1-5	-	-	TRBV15	CATSRIREGNQPQHF	TGTGCCACCAGCAGAATCCGTGAAGGCAATCAGCCCCAGCATTTT
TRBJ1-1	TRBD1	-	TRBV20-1	CSARDPRQGVTEAFF	TGCAGTGCTAGGGATCCCCGACAGGGTGTTACTGAAGCTTTCTTT
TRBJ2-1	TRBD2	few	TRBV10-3	CAISESREWTGTSGYNEQFF	TGTGCCATCAGTGAGTCGAGGGAATGGACCGGGACTAGCGGCTACAATGAGCAGTTCTTC
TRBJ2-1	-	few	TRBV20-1	CSAKRPQPKGNEQFF	TGCAGTGCTAAACGTCCGCAACCCAAGGGGAATGAGCAGTTCTTC
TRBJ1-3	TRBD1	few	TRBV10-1	CARGTGIYPSGNTIYF	TGCGCCAGGGGGACAGGGATCTACCCCTCTGGAAACACCATATATTTT
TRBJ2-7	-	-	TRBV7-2	CASSPGGANRRAEQYF	TGTGCCAGCAGCCCCGGAGGGGCTAACCGCCGCGCCGAGCAGTACTTC
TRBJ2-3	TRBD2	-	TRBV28	CASTRGREAGDTQYF	TGTGCCAGCACCCGGGGCCGGGAGGCGGGAGATACGCAGTATTTT
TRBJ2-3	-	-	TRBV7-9	CASSAGGRIDTQYF	TGTGCCAGCTCTGCCGGGGGAAGGATAGATACGCAGTATTTT
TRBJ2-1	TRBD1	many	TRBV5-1	CASSLPGQVTYNEQFF	TGCGCCAGCAGCTTGCCGGGACAGGTCACCTACAATGAGCAGTTCTTC
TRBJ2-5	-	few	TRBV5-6	CASSLGVRTQETQYF	TGTGCCAGCAGCCTAGGGGTCAGGACCCAAGAGACCCAGTACTTC
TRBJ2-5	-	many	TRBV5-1	CASSPWGLGETQYF	TGCGCCAGCAGCCCGTGGGGGTTGGGAGAGACCCAGTACTTC
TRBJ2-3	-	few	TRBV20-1	CSARVLSTDTQYF	TGCAGTGCTAGGGTCCTGAGCACAGATACGCAGTATTTT
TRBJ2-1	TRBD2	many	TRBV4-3	CASSQGSGRVAYNEQFF	TGCGCCAGCAGCCAAGGTAGCGGGAGGGTGGCCTACAATGAGCAGTTCTTC
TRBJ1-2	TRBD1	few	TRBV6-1	CASRLEGAKGGYTF	TGTGCCAGCAGGCTCGAGGGGGCCAAAGGGGGCTACACCTTC
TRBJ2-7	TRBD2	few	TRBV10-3	CAISAPIAGGPYEQYF	TGTGCCATCAGTGCACCTATAGCGGGAGGGCCCTACGAGCAGTACTTC
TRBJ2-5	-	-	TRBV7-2	CASSPEPPPRQETQYF	TGTGCCAGCAGCCCGGAGCCGCCTCCTCGACAAGAGACCCAGTACTTC
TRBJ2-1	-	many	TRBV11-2	CASRAGEQFF	TGTGCCAGCCGGGCGGGTGAGCAGTTCTTC
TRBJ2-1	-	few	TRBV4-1	CASSQVEVGVGKQFF	TGCGCCAGCAGCCAAGTAGAGGTAGGCGTGGGCAAGCAGTTCTTC
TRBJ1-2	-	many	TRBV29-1	CSVEKGGSYTF	TGCAGCGTTGAAAAGGGGGGAAGCTACACCTTC
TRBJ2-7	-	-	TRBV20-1	CSAEQVSYEQYF	TGCAGTGCCGAACAGGTTTCCTACGAGCAGTACTTC
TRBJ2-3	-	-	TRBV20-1	CSARDLGGIPVDTQYF	TGCAGTGCTAGAGACCTGGGCGGGATTCCCGTCGATACGCAGTATTTT
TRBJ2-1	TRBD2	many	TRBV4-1	CASSQFHPSGGYSYNEQFF	TGCGCCAGCAGCCAATTTCATCCTAGCGGGGGTTACTCCTACAATGAGCAGTTCTTC
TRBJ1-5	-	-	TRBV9	CASSVGAGTSNQPQHF	TGTGCCAGCAGCGTAGGGGCAGGGACCAGCAATCAGCCCCAGCATTTT
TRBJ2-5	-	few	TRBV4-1	CASSPQDYRETQYF	TGCGCCAGCAGCCCCCAGGACTACAGGGAGACCCAGTACTTC
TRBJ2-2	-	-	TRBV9	CASSVEPGELFF	TGTGCCAGCAGCGTAGAACCCGGGGAGCTGTTTTTT
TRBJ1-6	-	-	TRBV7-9	CASSPPGSPLHF	TGTGCCAGCAGCCCCCCTGGTTCACCCCTCCACTTT